This T cell receptor beta chain was recorded in a study of blood T cells in healthy people across ages. Study-wide points: Unsorted PBMC material precluded a definitive naive versus antigen-experienced comparison.

The use of a sample-barcoded 5' primer and a J-beta primer mix characterized a second PCR of roughly 6 to 12 cycles. MiXCR, run by TCRdb on the 5' RACE reads, gives a single entry per CDR3 protein. This table has about 1.8 million distinct CDR3 sequences, less than 50% appearing once. Comments on this clonotype: Its antigen is not known.

Individuals who donated were healthy Caucasians from Russia aged about 6 to 95. Researchers collected ten milliliters of peripheral blood from every single donor. This TCR was recovered from a woman in her forties in good health. Source material: blood.

The CDR3 nucleotides read TGCAGTGCTAGAGCGCAAAAACTTCTGACAGCTGAGACGCAGTATTTT. It codes for CSARAQKLLTAETQYF. This chain connects TRBV20-1 to TRBJ2-3; D possibly corresponds to TRBD1 (5 bases). The CDR3 is 16 amino acids. V was shortened by 1 base and J by 9 bases, with 23 bases between the two germline ends. Germline V gives CDR1 DFQATT, CDR2 SNEGSKA (reference sequence).